These 8 T cell receptor beta chains share one sample of origin, sequenced in a study of TIL therapy for anti-PD-1-resistant metastatic lung cancer. Sequencing used immunoSEQ v3. TCRdb's table, derived via immunoSEQ multiplex PCR, lists solely in-frame clones and lacks some. The table includes more than 45,000 clones, around 87% detected once. Time point here: pre-treatment sample, taken before nivolumab and TIL therapy. Sequenced material: blood, taken at baseline. These receptors were collected from a person between 25 and 79 years old with non-small cell lung cancer.

This clone was detected once. The chain combines TRBV9 with TRBJ2-1; 8 positions match TRBD2. The CDR3 sequence is 17 residues long. J was trimmed by 0 bases and V by 7 bases; bases with no gene match: 12. Germline V gene lookup returns CDR1 SGDLS and CDR2 YYNGEE. This CDR3 reads CASAVGGGPSSYNEQFF. The CDR3 coding sequence is TGTGCCAGCGCTGTAGGCGGGGGGCCTTCCTCCTACAATGAGCAGTTCTTC. Based on the CDR3 plus reference TRBV9 and TRBJ2-1, the full variable domain is DSGVTQTPKHLITATGQRVTLRCSPRSGDLSVYWYQQSLDQGLQFLIQYYNGEERAKGNILERFSAQQFPDLHSELNLSSLELGDSALYFCASAVGGGPSSYNEQFFGPGTRLTVL.

The rearrangement uses TRBV2 and TRBJ1-4; unclear D gene. Germline V gene data show CDR1 as SNHLY and CDR2 as FYNNEI. Between the trimmed V and J ends, which lost 5 bases and 3 bases, there was a span of 13 bases. The CDR3 has 15 residues. The CDR3 loop reads CASSPWTDANEKLFF. The CDR3 DNA reads as TGTGCCAGCAGTCCCTGGACGGATGCTAATGAAAAACTGTTTTTT.

This chain links TRBV3-1 (or the pseudogene TRBV3-2) with TRBJ2-2; perhaps TRBD1 as D (7 bases). This CDR3 contains 15 residues. The germline V and J ends were trimmed by 6 bases and 4 bases, with 15 bases remaining between them. The germline CDR1 and CDR2 sequences are LGHDT and YNNKEL (reference sequence). The chain's CDR3 is CASRWSQGGTGELFF. CDR3 nucleotide sequence: TGTGCCAGCAGATGGAGTCAGGGGGGCACCGGGGAGCTGTTTTTT.

V is TRBV10-2 and J is TRBJ1-3; D remains unclear. CDR1 is WSHSY and CDR2 is SAAADI in the germline V gene. V was clipped by 5 bases and J by 2 bases, with 7 bases between them. This CDR3 has 13 residues. As DNA, the CDR3 is TGCGCCAGCAGTCATGGGACTGGAAACACCATATATTTT. Encoded protein: CASSHGTGNTIYF.

This clone was observed a handful of times. The chain links TRBV7-8 to TRBJ1-2; no clear D gene. V was clipped by 3 bases and J by 5 bases, with 10 bases between them. CDR3 size: 13 residues. Germline V gene sequence: CDR1 SGHVS, CDR2 FQNEAQ. The DNA for the CDR3 is TGTGCCAGCAGCTTCAGACGGAAATATGGCTACACCTTC. It is translated as CASSFRRKYGYTF.

The J gene is TRBJ2-5, the V gene TRBV28; 7 positions match TRBD2. Germline assignment: CDR1 MDHEN and CDR2 SYDVKM. This CDR3 contains 18 residues. Losses at the gene ends were 5 bases for V and 7 bases for J; bases not matched to a gene: 22. The CDR3 spells CASSAYGGSAGVDVTQYF. CDR3 DNA: TGTGCCAGCAGTGCGTATGGGGGGTCTGCGGGAGTAGACGTGACCCAGTACTTC.

J is TRBJ2-1 and V is TRBV2; no reliable D call. The CDR3 has 18 amino acids. The germline CDR1 and CDR2 sequences are SNHLY and FYNNEI. V dropped 5 bases and J dropped 0 bases, with 20 bases sitting between them. The CDR3 protein is CASSTPLPAPGSYNEQFF. In nucleotides, the CDR3 is TGTGCCAGCAGTACCCCCCTCCCGGCGCCTGGCTCCTACAATGAGCAGTTCTTC. The full variable domain, rest sourced from reference TRBV2 and TRBJ2-1, is EPEVTQTPSHQVTQMGQEVILRCVPISNHLYFYWYRQILGQKVEFLVSFYNNEISEKSEIFDDQFSVERPDGSNFTLKIRSTKLEDSAMYFCASSTPLPAPGSYNEQFFGPGTRLTVL.

J is TRBJ1-2 and V is TRBV6-6; weak D call: TRBD1 (5 bases). V lost 6 bases, J lost 0 bases, and 41 bases lay in between. The CDR3 sequence is 24 residues long. Germline values: CDR1 MNHNY, CDR2 SVGAGI (reference sequence). Written as DNA, the CDR3 is TGTGCCAGCAGCTCTGAAGATATTTGGGGGAGTCCCGAGAACGAGCACTACTCTAACTATGGCTACACCTTC. Translated: CASSSEDIWGSPENEHYSNYGYTF.